The entry that follows covers one T cell receptor beta chain sequence. This clonotype was recorded at least ten times. No cognate antigen has been identified for it. Base qualities are not recorded, but no much larger clone differs from it by a single base. This sample's treatment or condition label indicates: live attenuated yellow fever vaccine strain. PBMCs were isolated from peripheral blood using a standard Ficoll-Paque protocol. Dynabeads CD4 and CD8 positive selection kits were used to isolate the CD4 and CD8 T-cell fractions. TriZol was used to extract RNA from bulk PBMCs, CD4 and CD8 fractions, and dextramer-positive and dextramer-negative fractions. The record originates from a study of T cells after yellow fever vaccination (dated by TCRdb to between 2018 and 2021). Notes on the research overall: The SMART-Seq v4 Ultra Low Input RNA kit was used to prepare libraries from fractions with low cell numbers. Two healthy male donors, one aged 18 to 29 and one aged 30 to 40 years, made up the cohort. Blood was collected at multiple timepoints before and after primary and secondary immunization, and bulk PBMC replicates and cell subsets were isolated. Bulk TCR alpha and beta repertoires were sequenced longitudinally to track T-cell clones before and after primary and booster YFV17D yellow fever vaccination. What the work shows at the level of the full study, not this receptor alone: Compared with the primary T-cell response, the secondary T-cell response was weaker but faster, peaking on day 5 rather than day 15. FACS-sorted repertoires could contain abundant contaminating clonotypes from the bulk population, so computational filtering was required. A small fraction of clonotypes appeared in both the CD4 and CD8 compartments, likely as a result of convergent recombination. After the booster, most of the clones that had expanded following primary vaccination were detected again (roughly 96% of CD4 and roughly 88% of CD8), which suggests that memory was broadly maintained. Because the study included only a couple of donors, the extent to which the findings can be generalized is limited.

TCR cDNA was made using 5'RACE template switching, a step that added a universal primer site and unique molecular identifiers. Priming of cDNA synthesis was performed from both the TCR alpha and TCR beta constant segments. Libraries were amplified in two PCR steps, with sample barcodes and sequencing adapters added in the second step. Libraries were sequenced on Illumina HiSeq 2500 (2x100 bp) or NovaSeq (2x150 bp). The original pipeline was this. MIGEC was used to demultiplex reads and collapse the reads into UMI consensus sequences, and MiXCR was used for V(D)J alignment. Using edgeR on replicate PBMC samples, clonotypes were called vaccine-responding if FDR was below 0.01 and the log2 fold change was above 5 up to day 15. Each bulk clonotype was labeled CD4 or CD8 based on which sequenced repertoire, CD4 or CD8, contained the clonotype at higher abundance. The public reads were quality trimmed at Q25 with fastp and then assembled into clones with MiXCR by TCRdb, keeping productive beta chains. Entries are consolidated by CDR3 protein sequence, retaining the most common genes and DNA. What appears here as the V and J calls and clone size reflects TCRdb's work, not the paper's. The sample yields about 140,000 distinct CDR3 sequences; more than 6% were counted once. Less than 0.95% of the sample is held by the ten biggest clonotypes.

Measured from the cysteine to the phenylalanine, the CDR3 is 12 residues long. The only DNA kept is the CDR3, 36 bases in frame from the first base. The CDR1 and CDR2 encoded by the germline V gene (reference sequence) are LGHDT and YNNKEL. The junction shows trimming of 0 bases on V and 7 bases on J, plus 4 bases between the germline ends. The sequence came from a man aged 25-45 years who received the YFV17D yellow fever vaccine. Rearrangement joined TRBV3-1 to TRBJ2-1, with no confident D gene call. Specimen: CD4+ T cells sorted from PBMCs, collected 5 days after the yellow fever booster vaccination. The nucleotide sequence is TGTGCCAGCAGCCAAGATAGTAATGAGCAGTTCTTC. This codes for CASSQDSNEQFF.